Each of the 27 T cell receptor beta chains below was sequenced from the same sample in a study of T cells in Graves' hyperthyroidism and ophthalmopathy. Authors of the study amplified TCR beta CDR3 regions from RNA transcripts. TCR CDR3 regions were first amplified by RT-PCR with HTBI primers. TCRdb called the multiplex PCR reads again in MiXCR, with one record for every CDR3 protein. The sample has about 200,000 distinct CDR3 sequences; 17% are singletons. The specimen sequenced was blood. The receptor set was obtained from a woman in her forties or fifties with Graves' hyperthyroidism.

This clonotype has more than one count but fewer than ten. Without the conserved terminal phenylalanine or tryptophan, this CDR3 likely stems from a read error. The chain is built from TRBV29-1 and TRBJ2-5; D not resolved. This CDR3 is built from 13 residues. With 4 bases removed from V and 5 bases from J, the gap between germline ends came to 14 bases. CDR1 and CDR2 (germline): SQVTM, ANQGSEA. The CDR3 nucleotides are TGCAGCGTTGTTTTAGGTGCCCGGGAGACCCAGTACCTC. It is translated as CSVVLGARETQYL.

At least ten counts were recorded for this clonotype. The V gene is TRBV30, the J gene TRBJ1-5; D ambiguous. The germline V gene encodes CDR1 GTSNPN and CDR2 SVGIG (reference sequence). V lost 7 bases and J lost 4, with 17 bases in between. This CDR3 is 14 amino acids long. The CDR3 sequence is CALSLGRENQPQHF. The CDR3 DNA is TGTGCCTTAAGCCTGGGGAGGGAGAATCAGCCCCAGCATTTT.

This clonotype has more than one count but fewer than ten. This chain uses TRBV7-2 with TRBJ2-1, with unresolved D. The CDR3 sequence is 15 residues long. V dropped 0 bases and J dropped 7 bases, with 13 bases sitting between them. The germline V gene encodes CDR1 SGHTA and CDR2 FQGNSA. CDR3 amino acids: CASSLASKVLNEQFF. CDR3 in DNA: TGTGCCAGCAGCTTAGCTAGTAAGGTTTTGAATGAGCAGTTCTTC.

This clonotype was seen at least ten times. The V and J genes are TRBV7-9 and TRBJ2-3; 9 nucleotides align to TRBD1. Trimming took 5 bases from V and 4 from J; bases not matched to a gene: 4. The germline V gene has CDR1 SEHNR and CDR2 FQNEAQ (reference sequence). This CDR3 is built from 14 residues. CDR3 sequence (DNA): TGTGCCAGCAGCATACGACAGGGGGCAGATACGCAGTATTTT. Its translation: CASSIRQGADTQYF.

This clonotype was seen only once. This chain joins TRBV2 and TRBJ1-1; D is ambiguous. Per germline, CDR1 SNHLY and CDR2 FYNNEI. The CDR3 is 12 residues long. Trimming took 10 bases from V and 2 from J, leaving 11 bases between them. CDR3: CAILQKNTEAFF. The CDR3 DNA sequence: TGTGCCATCTTACAGAAAAACACTGAAGCTTTCTTT.

This clonotype was seen many times. The J gene is TRBJ2-1, the V gene TRBV5-1; 7 bases are a match to TRBD2. This CDR3 is built from 18 residues. The germline CDR1 and CDR2 sequences are SGHRS and YFSETQ. J lost 0 bases, V lost 1 base, and 10 bases had no gene match. CDR3 sequence reads: CASSLRSGTISSYNEQFF. CDR3 in DNA: TGCGCCAGCAGCTTGAGGAGCGGGACCATTAGCTCCTACAATGAGCAGTTCTTC.

This chain links TRBV29-1 with TRBJ1-5; possible D gene TRBD1, 5 bases. The CDR3 covers 12 residues. The germline CDR1 and CDR2 sequences are SQVTM and ANQGSEA. The germline V and J ends were trimmed by 4 bases and 3 bases, with 7 bases remaining between them. CDR3 in amino acids: CSVGQNNQPQHF. In DNA, the CDR3 is TGCAGCGTTGGACAGAACAATCAGCCCCAGCATTTT.

The chain employs TRBV4-1 and TRBJ1-3; D might be TRBD1 (5 bases). Trimming left V 0 bases short and J 3 bases short, with 9 bases between. Germline CDR1 is MGHRA and CDR2 is YSYEKL. CDR3 length equals 15 residues. The CDR3 here is CASSQDGAVGNTIYF. The CDR3 coding sequence is TGCGCCAGCAGCCAAGATGGGGCAGTTGGAAACACCATATATTTT.

Ten or more counts support this clonotype. The gene calls are TRBV12-3 or TRBV12-4 and TRBJ2-1, with 9 bases that match TRBD1. CDR3 length: 15 amino acids. The V gene end was trimmed by 3 bases and the J gene end by 7 bases; junction bases not matched to a gene: 7. CDR3 region: CASSFVQGAKNEQFF. CDR3 in DNA: TGTGCCAGCAGTTTCGTACAGGGGGCTAAGAATGAGCAGTTCTTC.

There are many counts of this clonotype. The V gene is TRBV6-6, the J gene TRBJ2-7; 10 nucleotides align to TRBD2. The CDR3 consists of 17 residues. In germline, CDR1 is MNHNY, CDR2 SVGAGI (reference sequence). Trimming at V came to 0 bases and at J to 5 bases, leaving 10 bases not matched to a gene. CDR3 sequence: CASSYSGLAGVYHEQYF. In DNA, the CDR3 is TGTGCCAGCAGTTACTCAGGGCTAGCGGGAGTCTACCACGAGCAGTACTTC.

This clonotype came up a few times. This sequence joins TRBV6-1 and TRBJ1-5, with D possibly TRBD1 on 5 matching bases. The CDR3 totals 14 residues. Germline V CDR1 and CDR2: MNHNS, SASEGT. V was cut by 2 bases and J by 9 bases, with 14 bases left in between. CDR3 coding DNA: TGTGCCAGCAGTGAAACGGGGCCGACGCCGCCCCAGCATTTT. Translating gives CASSETGPTPPQHF.

There are many counts of this clonotype. The gene calls are TRBV10-3 and TRBJ2-1, with D unclear. Per the germline V gene, CDR1 is ENHRY and CDR2 is SYGVKD. The CDR3 has 14 amino acids. The V and J ends lost 2 bases and 8 bases respectively, with 13 bases between them. The CDR3 loop reads CAISEATTGDEQFF. CDR3 DNA sequence: TGTGCCATCAGTGAGGCAACGACTGGCGATGAGCAGTTCTTC.

This clonotype has ten or more counts. The chain is built from TRBV7-6 and TRBJ2-1, with a tentative D call TRBD2 (6 bases). Per the germline V gene, CDR1 is SGHVS and CDR2 is FNYEAQ. CDR3 size: 12 residues. V was cut by 4 bases and J by 12 bases, with 13 bases left in between. The CDR3 spells CASSSLEGGQFF. In DNA, the CDR3 is TGTGCCAGCAGCTCCCTTGAGGGAGGGCAGTTCTTC.

The chain joins TRBV6-1 to TRBJ1-1, with TRBD1 identical over 7 bases. In germline, CDR1 is MNHNS, CDR2 SASEGT. CDR3 length equals 16 residues. The V segment lost 7 bases and the J segment 5 bases; nucleotides outside the gene matches: 16. CDR3 amino acids: CASTPGGGRRGTEAFF. The CDR3, as DNA: TGTGCCAGCACCCCAGGGGGGGGCAGGAGGGGGACTGAAGCTTTCTTT.

J is TRBJ2-7 and V is TRBV20-1, with 9 bases fitting TRBD1. This CDR3 is built from 15 residues. Germline V lookup: CDR1 DFQATT, CDR2 SNEGSKA (reference sequence). V lost 0 bases and J lost 0; bases outside the gene matches: 3. CDR3 in DNA: TGCAGTGCTAGAGATTGGACAGGGGCCTCCTACGAGCAGTACTTC. This codes for CSARDWTGASYEQYF.

This clonotype has ten or more counts. This chain connects TRBV11-2 to TRBJ2-1, with D perhaps TRBD2 (7 bases). Germline CDR1 and CDR2: SGHAT and FQNNGV. Between the trimmed V and J ends, which lost 4 bases and 4 bases, there was a span of 17 bases. This CDR3 has 16 amino acids. CDR3 DNA: TGTGCCAGCAGCTCGTCTTTGGGGGGGGCTTACAATGAGCAGTTCTTC. Translating gives CASSSSLGGAYNEQFF.

In the case of this clonotype: This likely comes from a read error, as the CDR3 has no conserved phenylalanine or tryptophan at its end. The J gene is TRBJ1-1, the V gene TRBV28; a possible D gene is TRBD1 (6 bases). This CDR3 spans 14 amino acids. Germline V lookup: CDR1 MDHEN, CDR2 SYDVKM. The germline V and J ends were trimmed by 6 bases and 1 base, with 12 bases remaining between them. The CDR3 protein is CASREGGGNTEAFL. The CDR3 DNA is TGTGCCAGCAGGGAGGGGGGCGGGAACACTGAAGCTTTCCTT.

The J gene is TRBJ1-2, the V gene TRBV14; no clear D. Germline V gene sequence: CDR1 SGHDN, CDR2 FVKESK. V shed 1 base and J shed 8 bases, with 17 bases lying between them. This CDR3 has 15 residues. CDR3 sequence (DNA): TGTGCCAGCAGCCAAGCTGGGGTGCGGGAGAAAGGCTACACCTTC. It encodes CASSQAGVREKGYTF.

This clonotype was recorded many times. The chain combines TRBV11-3 with TRBJ2-1; 8 bases align to TRBD2. The CDR3 consists of 15 residues. The junction had 5 bases not matched to a gene; V was cut back by 7 bases and J by 0 bases. Germline V lookup: CDR1 SGHNT, CDR2 YENEEA. The CDR3 DNA reads as TGTGCCAGCACCCGTAGCGGGAACTCCTACAATGAGCAGTTCTTC. It codes for CASTRSGNSYNEQFF.

This clonotype was counted at least ten times. This chain joins TRBV20-1 and TRBJ2-2, with D tentatively TRBD1 (5 bases). The germline CDR1 and CDR2 sequences are DFQATT and SNEGSKA (reference sequence). This CDR3 spans 13 amino acids. The V and J ends lost 1 base and 7 bases respectively, with 10 bases between them. The CDR3 sequence: CSARGPQGGELFF. The CDR3 DNA reads as TGCAGTGCTAGAGGACCGCAGGGCGGGGAGCTGTTTTTT.

The sample holds a few counts of this clonotype. A much larger clone is a single base away; this may be a read error. In this CDR3 the conserved last residue, phenylalanine or tryptophan, is missing, so a read error is likely. The gene calls are TRBV2 and TRBJ1-1, with TRBD1 as a possible D gene (5 bases). V lost 8 bases to trimming and J lost 1 base, with 11 bases between them. Per the germline V gene, CDR1 is SNHLY and CDR2 is FYNNEI. The CDR3 is 13 amino acids. In DNA form, the CDR3 reads TGTGCCAGCCTGGGAGGACAGAACACTGAAGCTTTCCTT. Amino acid sequence: CASLGGQNTEAFL.

The chain links TRBV19 to TRBJ1-1; tentatively, D is TRBD1 (5 bases). V was trimmed by 5 bases and J by 1 base, leaving 11 bases between them. CDR1 is LNHDA, CDR2 SQIVND, per germline (reference sequence). The CDR3 is 14 residues long. The CDR3 protein is CASSVGTPNTEAFF. CDR3 sequence (DNA): TGTGCCAGTAGTGTCGGGACCCCGAACACTGAAGCTTTCTTT.

This clonotype was seen more than once but under ten times. This chain joins TRBV29-1 and TRBJ2-7, with 7 bases identical to TRBD1. Germline trimming cut 6 bases from V and 4 bases from J; bases unmatched to any gene: 3. The CDR3 is 11 residues long. From germline, CDR1 is SQVTM and CDR2 ANQGSEA. In DNA form, the CDR3 reads TGCAGCGTCCTACAGGGGTACGAGCAGTACTTC. Translation: CSVLQGYEQYF.

This clonotype was counted ten times or more. The rearrangement uses TRBV5-1 and TRBJ1-2, with unresolved D. Per germline, CDR1 SGHRS and CDR2 YFSETQ. The CDR3 sequence is 15 residues long. With 2 bases removed from V and 6 bases from J, the gap between germline ends came to 17 bases. The CDR3 region is CASSFSKASSHGYTF. CDR3 nucleotides: TGCGCCAGCAGCTTTTCTAAAGCGAGTTCGCATGGCTACACCTTC.

This sequence joins TRBV4-3 and TRBJ1-1, with D hard to call. Deletions cut 0 bases from V and 6 bases from J, with 8 bases between. Germline-derived CDR1 and CDR2 are LGHNA and YSLEER. This CDR3 is 13 amino acids long. In nucleotides, the CDR3 is TGCGCCAGCAGCCAAGATCCGGCAGCTGAAGCTTTCTTT. Translation: CASSQDPAAEAFF.

This clonotype was counted at least ten times. For the CDR3, the DNA is TGTGCCAGCACCAGGGCGATGGATGAGCAGTTCTTC. It codes for CASTRAMDEQFF. The V gene is TRBV9, the J gene TRBJ2-1; D is possibly TRBD1 (5 bases). Germline CDR1 is SGDLS and CDR2 is YYNGEE. The CDR3 spans 12 residues. V was trimmed by 6 bases and J by 8 bases, leaving 12 bases between them. The whole variable domain, remainder taken from reference TRBV9 and TRBJ2-1, is DSGVTQTPKHLITATGQRVTLRCSPRSGDLSVYWYQQSLDQGLQFLIQYYNGEERAKGNILERFSAQQFPDLHSELNLSSLELGDSALYFCASTRAMDEQFFGPGTRLTVL.

This clonotype was recorded many times. The chain combines TRBV7-9 with TRBJ2-1, with TRBD2 matching 9 bases. The junction had 13 bases not matched to a gene; V was cut back by 3 bases and J by 7 bases. CDR1 and CDR2 (germline): SEHNR, FQNEAQ (reference sequence). The CDR3 extends over 17 amino acids. CDR3: CASSFHSGSNTINEQFF. DNA of the CDR3: TGTGCCAGCAGCTTCCATAGCGGGAGCAACACCATAAATGAGCAGTTCTTC.